A single sample is the source of the 17 T cell receptor beta chains below, sequenced in a study of blood T cell repertoires in COVID-19. Profiling relied on immunoSEQ multiplex PCR, and the TCRdb table lists in-frame clones only, not all of them. The sample carries tens of thousands of clones, 81% recorded once. The source material was peripheral blood. All receptors come from an elderly woman with COVID-19, enrolled during active disease.

CDR3 sequence: CASRLREGYTF. In nucleotides, the CDR3 is TGTGCCAGCAGACTCAGGGAAGGCTACACCTTC. The V and J genes are TRBV12-3 or TRBV12-4 and TRBJ1-2, with a tentative D call TRBD1 (5 bases). This CDR3 has 11 amino acids. The germline V and J ends were trimmed by 6 bases and 8 bases, with 10 bases remaining between them.

The CDR3 loop reads CASSSLAGGIYNEQFF. CDR3 coding DNA: TGTGCCAGCAGCTCCTTAGCGGGAGGAATCTACAATGAGCAGTTCTTC. The chain carries TRBV7-2 and TRBJ2-1; the match to TRBD2 covers 10 bases. Germline CDR1 SGHTA, CDR2 FQGNSA. The CDR3 runs 16 residues. J lost 3 bases, V lost 4 bases, and 6 bases had no gene match.

The rearrangement joins TRBV5-1 to TRBJ1-2; 8 bases agree with TRBD1. J lost 6 bases, V lost 7 bases, and 14 bases had no gene match. The CDR3 length is 15 residues. Germline CDR1 SGHRS, CDR2 YFSETQ. Here the CDR3 reads CASQRNQGAKDGYTF. The CDR3, as DNA: TGCGCCAGCCAAAGGAACCAGGGGGCTAAGGATGGCTACACCTTC.

Turning to this clone: Relative to the germline gene, one junction end is altered; a read error may explain this. The rearrangement uses TRBV5-4 and TRBJ1-2; D possibly corresponds to TRBD1 (5 bases). There are 12 residues in the CDR3. The germline V gene has CDR1 SGHNT and CDR2 YYREEE (reference sequence). For the CDR3, the DNA is TGTGCCAGCAGCTTGGCCCAGACAGCCCAGAACTTC. Translated: CASSLAQTAQNF.

The J gene is TRBJ2-7, the V gene TRBV7-9, with TRBD1 identical over 11 bases. CDR3 size: 16 residues. Germline-derived CDR1 and CDR2 are SEHNR and FQNEAQ (reference sequence). V shed 5 bases and J 2 bases; nucleotides not matched to a gene: 8. CDR3 sequence: CASSLPLGQGAYEQYF. The DNA of the CDR3 is TGTGCCAGCAGCCTACCGTTGGGACAGGGGGCCTACGAGCAGTACTTC.

CDR3 nucleotides: TGTGCCACCAGCAGAGATAGTATCGCATTTGAGCAGTTCTTC. It specifies CATSRDSIAFEQFF. The V call is TRBV15, the J call TRBJ2-1, with no clear D. Trimming left V 0 bases short and J 9 bases short, with 12 bases between. Germline V gene sequence: CDR1 LNHNV, CDR2 YYDKDF (reference sequence). The CDR3 is 14 residues long.

The V call is TRBV20-1, the J call TRBJ2-1; D is perhaps TRBD2 (5 bases). This CDR3 is 17 amino acids long. Looked up from germline, CDR1 is DFQATT and CDR2 is SNEGSKA (reference sequence). Trimming pared 3 bases from V and 5 bases from J, leaving 23 bases between. Here the CDR3 reads CSASPPDFRVSHNEQFF. The CDR3 DNA follows: TGCAGTGCTAGTCCCCCGGACTTCAGAGTTAGTCACAATGAGCAGTTCTTC.

The chain couples TRBV12-5 to TRBJ2-7, with a possible D match to TRBD2 (6 bases). V shed 3 bases and J shed 6 bases, with 21 bases lying between them. The CDR3 is made up of 16 amino acids. Germline V gives CDR1 LGHNT, CDR2 FRNRAP. CDR3 sequence: CASGFPGVGRMGEQYF. The CDR3 DNA reads as TGTGCTAGTGGTTTTCCGGGTGTCGGGAGAATGGGCGAGCAGTACTTC.

The chain employs TRBV10-1 and TRBJ2-1, with D possibly TRBD2 on 6 matching bases. The V end lost 4 bases, the J end lost 6 bases, and 22 bases lay between the germline ends. CDR1 and CDR2 (germline): WNHNN, SYGVQD (reference sequence). CDR3 length equals 17 residues. The DNA of the CDR3 is TGCGCCAGCAGTGGGGGCTCCGGGACTGGTTTCATCAATGAGCAGTTCTTC. Translated: CASSGGSGTGFINEQFF.

The table lists this clone with many counts. Germline is not matched at one junction end, which may reflect a read error. The chain uses TRBV27 and TRBJ1-1, with D possibly being TRBD1 (6 bases). The germline gives CDR1 MNHEY, CDR2 SMNVEV (reference sequence). This CDR3 comprises 15 residues. The CDR3 sequence is CASSVSRGSNTEAFF. In DNA form, the CDR3 reads TGTGCCAGCAGTGTATCCAGGGGCTCGAACACTGAAGCTTTCTTT.

The V call is TRBV19, the J call TRBJ2-3; TRBD2 agrees at 9 bases. CDR1 and CDR2 (germline): LNHDA, SQIVND (reference sequence). This CDR3 is built from 16 residues. V gave up 5 bases and J gave up 0 bases; unmatched junction bases: 6. The CDR3 loop reads CASSGAGGWSTDTQYF. DNA of the CDR3: TGTGCCAGTAGTGGGGCGGGAGGGTGGAGCACAGATACGCAGTATTTT. The full variable domain, its missing parts supplied by reference TRBV19 and TRBJ2-3, is DGGITQSPKYLFRKEGQNVTLSCEQNLNHDAMYWYRQDPGQGLRLIYYSQIVNDFQKGDIAEGYSVSREKKESFPLTVTSAQKNPTAFYLCASSGAGGWSTDTQYFGPGTRLTVL.

This clone has only one observation. V and J are TRBV5-1 and TRBJ2-1, with 12 bases aligning to TRBD2. V was clipped by 4 bases and J by 4 bases; unmatched bases: 6. From germline, CDR1 is SGHRS and CDR2 YFSETQ. CDR3 length equals 16 residues. This CDR3 is CASSPLLAGGYNEQFF. The CDR3 DNA reads TGCGCCAGCAGCCCATTACTAGCGGGAGGATACAATGAGCAGTTCTTC.

The chain carries TRBV2 and TRBJ2-7, with 9 bases that match TRBD1. Germline lookup yields CDR1 SNHLY and CDR2 FYNNEI. The CDR3 has 12 amino acids. Unmatched junction bases numbered 2, after V lost 7 bases and J lost 4 bases. CDR3 region: CASIGQGYEQYF. The CDR3 DNA reads as TGTGCCAGCATCGGACAGGGGTACGAGCAGTACTTC.

The chain carries TRBV7-2 and TRBJ2-7; possible D gene TRBD1, 5 bases. Germline V gene lookup returns CDR1 SGHTA and CDR2 FQGNSA. Trimming cost V 0 bases and J 6 bases, with 12 bases left between them. The CDR3 is 14 residues long. CDR3 nucleotide sequence: TGTGCCAGCAGCTTAGCGGCAGGGCCAGGCGAGCAGTACTTC. As protein: CASSLAAGPGEQYF. The whole variable domain, filled in from reference TRBV7-2 and TRBJ2-7, reads GAGVSQSPSNKVTEKGKDVELRCDPISGHTALYWYRQSLGQGLEFLIYFQGNSAPDKSGLPSDRFSAERTGGSVSTLTIQRTQQEDSAVYLCASSLAAGPGEQYFGPGTRLTVT.

This chain connects TRBV24-1 to TRBJ2-7; D is perhaps TRBD1 (5 bases). V lost 4 bases and J lost 0, with 9 bases in between. Germline V lookup: CDR1 KGHDR, CDR2 SFDVKD. The CDR3 is 14 amino acids. CDR3 sequence: CATSEPTASYEQYF. The CDR3 DNA follows: TGTGCCACCAGTGAACCGACAGCCTCCTACGAGCAGTACTTC.

The chain combines TRBV28 with TRBJ1-5; a possible D gene is TRBD1 (5 bases). From germline, CDR1 is MDHEN and CDR2 SYDVKM. The CDR3 loop spans 15 amino acids. V dropped 3 bases and J dropped 0 bases, with 9 bases sitting between them. DNA for the CDR3: TGTGCCAGCAGTTTTTGGGGGGATAGCAATCAGCCCCAGCATTTT. Its translation is CASSFWGDSNQPQHF.

The chain joins TRBV19 to TRBJ1-6; TRBD1 matches at 7 bases. V trimming: 5 bases; J trimming: 7 bases; junction bases outside the gene matches: 11. The CDR3 totals 16 residues. Germline V gene lookup returns CDR1 LNHDA and CDR2 SQIVND (reference sequence). CDR3 residues: CASSAYRGGRNSPLHF. CDR3 nucleotide sequence: TGTGCCAGTAGTGCCTACAGGGGCGGAAGGAATTCACCCCTCCACTTT.